A selection of T cell receptor beta chains follows, all from one sample in a study of T cells after yellow fever vaccination. TCRdb processed the 5' RACE reads anew with MiXCR; each CDR3 protein has one entry. Of a few hundred thousand distinct CDR3 sequences in the sample, around 12% were seen once. This sample comprised CD4+ T cells sorted from PBMCs, obtained 15 days after the yellow fever booster vaccination. These receptors were collected from a man younger than 35 who received the YFV17D yellow fever vaccine. The CDR3 runs from the conserved cysteine through the conserved F or W. The D gene is left open where the match is weak. For some rows the clone size is stated as once, few or many, or as a class when expanded; others skip it.

TRBV14	NA	TRBJ2-5	NA	TGTGCCAGCAGCCAAGGCTGGACCCAGTACTTC	CASSQGWTQYF
TRBV2	few	TRBJ2-5	NA	TGTGCCAGCAGTCGACTCCGGGAGACCCAGTACTTC	CASSRLRETQYF
TRBV20-1	few	TRBJ1-4	NA	TGCAGTGCTAGAGATCGCTCGGGGACGACTAATGAAAAACTGTTTTTT	CSARDRSGTTNEKLFF
TRBV5-1	many	TRBJ1-3	NA	TGCGCCAGCAGCCCAGGGGTCTACTCTGGAAACACCATATATTTT	CASSPGVYSGNTIYF
TRBV20-1	few	TRBJ2-7	NA	TGCAGTGCTAGGGAGGCTACGACAGGAACCTACGAGCAGTACTTC	CSAREATTGTYEQYF
TRBV20-1	few	TRBJ2-7	NA	TGCAGTTTCAGCCGTCCGGAGCTCTACGAGCAGTACTTC	CSFSRPELYEQYF
TRBV7-9	NA	TRBJ2-7	TRBD1	TGTGCCAGCAGCGCGGGACAGGGGGCGTCCGTCGAGCAGTACTTC	CASSAGQGASVEQYF
TRBV14	NA	TRBJ2-3	TRBD1	TGTGCCAGCAGCCTCCTATGGACAGGGGCCTCCACAGATACGCAGTATTTT	CASSLLWTGASTDTQYF
TRBV5-4	NA	TRBJ2-5	TRBD2	TGTGCCAGCAGCTTGCCGCTAGCGGGGTCAGAGACCCAGTACTTC	CASSLPLAGSETQYF
TRBV2	NA	TRBJ1-1	NA	TGTGCCAGCAGCTTACTCGGTGAAGCTTTCTTT	CASSLLGEAFF
TRBV7-2	many	TRBJ2-3	NA	TGTGCCAGCAGCCCCGCCGGGGGGCACGCAGATACGCAGTATTTT	CASSPAGGHADTQYF
TRBV4-3	few	TRBJ1-2	TRBD1	TGCGCCAGCAGCCCGACAGGGGCTGGCTATGGCTACACCTTC	CASSPTGAGYGYTF
TRBV20-1	NA	TRBJ2-7	TRBD1	TGCAGTGCTAGAAGAAGGGACAGGGGGCTATCCTACGAGCAGTACTTC	CSARRRDRGLSYEQYF
TRBV2	NA	TRBJ2-1	NA	TGTGCCAGCAGGGCGGTGGGGTACTACAATGAGCAGTTCTTC	CASRAVGYYNEQFF
TRBV10-3	few	TRBJ1-4	NA	TGTGCCATCACCGCAGACATTAATGAAAAACTGTTTTTT	CAITADINEKLFF
TRBV11-1	NA	TRBJ2-2	TRBD2	TGTGCCAGCATCTTAGCGGGGGGGACCACCGGGGAGCTGTTTTTT	CASILAGGTTGELFF
TRBV5-1	NA	TRBJ2-5	TRBD1	TGCGCCAGCAGCTCCGGGACAGATGTAGAGACCCAGTACTTC	CASSSGTDVETQYF
TRBV20-1	many	TRBJ2-5	TRBD2	TGCAGTGCTAGAGGCTTTAGCGGGGGGCCTAAGACCCAGTACTTC	CSARGFSGGPKTQYF